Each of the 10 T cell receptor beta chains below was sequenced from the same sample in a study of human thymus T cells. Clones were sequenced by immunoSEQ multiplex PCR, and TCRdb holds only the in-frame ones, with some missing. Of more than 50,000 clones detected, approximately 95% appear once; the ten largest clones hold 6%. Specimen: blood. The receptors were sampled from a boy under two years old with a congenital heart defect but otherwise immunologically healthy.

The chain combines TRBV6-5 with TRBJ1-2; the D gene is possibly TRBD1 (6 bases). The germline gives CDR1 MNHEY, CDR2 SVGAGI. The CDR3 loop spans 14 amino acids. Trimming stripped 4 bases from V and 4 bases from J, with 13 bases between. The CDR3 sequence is CASSLGRGGYGYTF. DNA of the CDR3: TGTGCCAGCAGTTTAGGCAGGGGAGGCTATGGCTACACCTTC.

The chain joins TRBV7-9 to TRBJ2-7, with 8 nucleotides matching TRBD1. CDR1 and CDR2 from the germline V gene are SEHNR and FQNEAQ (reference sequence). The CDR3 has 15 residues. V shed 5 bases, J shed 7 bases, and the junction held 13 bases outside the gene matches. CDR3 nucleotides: TGTGCCAGCAGCCCACATCGGGACAGGTCGGGTGAGCAGTACTTC. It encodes CASSPHRDRSGEQYF. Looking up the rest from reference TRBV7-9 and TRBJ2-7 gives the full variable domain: DTGVSQNPRHKITKRGQNVTFRCDPISEHNRLYWYRQTLGQGPEFLTYFQNEAQLEKSRLLSDRFSAERPKGSFSTLEIQRTEQGDSAMYLCASSPHRDRSGEQYFGPGTRLTVT.

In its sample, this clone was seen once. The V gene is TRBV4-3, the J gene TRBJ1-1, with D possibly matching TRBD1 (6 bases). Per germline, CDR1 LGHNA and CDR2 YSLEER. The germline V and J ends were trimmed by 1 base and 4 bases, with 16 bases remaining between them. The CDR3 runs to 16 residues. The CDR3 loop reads CASSQAGAPGPTEAFF. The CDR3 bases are TGCGCCAGCAGCCAAGCGGGGGCCCCAGGTCCCACTGAAGCTTTCTTT.

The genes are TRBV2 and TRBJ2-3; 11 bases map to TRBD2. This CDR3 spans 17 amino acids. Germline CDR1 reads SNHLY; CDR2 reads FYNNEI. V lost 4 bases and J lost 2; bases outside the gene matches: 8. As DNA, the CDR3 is TGTGCCAGCAGTGCGCCGGGACTAGCGGCGGTCACAGATACGCAGTATTTT. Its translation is CASSAPGLAAVTDTQYF.

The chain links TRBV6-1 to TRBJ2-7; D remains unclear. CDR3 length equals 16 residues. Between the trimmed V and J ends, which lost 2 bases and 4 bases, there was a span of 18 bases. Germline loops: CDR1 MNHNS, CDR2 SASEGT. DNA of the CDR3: TGTGCCAGCAGTGAATCCTTCACCTACCCCTTATACGAGCAGTACTTC. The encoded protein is CASSESFTYPLYEQYF.

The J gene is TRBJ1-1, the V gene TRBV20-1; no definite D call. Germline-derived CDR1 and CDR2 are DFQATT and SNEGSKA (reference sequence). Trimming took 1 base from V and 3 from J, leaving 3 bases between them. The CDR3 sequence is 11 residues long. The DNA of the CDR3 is TGCAGTGCTAGAGGGTACACTGAAGCTTTCTTT. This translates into CSARGYTEAFF.

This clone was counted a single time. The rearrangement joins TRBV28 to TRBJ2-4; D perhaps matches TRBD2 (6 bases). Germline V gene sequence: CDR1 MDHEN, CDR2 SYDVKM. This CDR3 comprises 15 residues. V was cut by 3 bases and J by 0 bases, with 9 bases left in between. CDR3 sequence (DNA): TGTGCCAGCAGTTTCCGGGGGATAGCCAAAAACATTCAGTACTTC. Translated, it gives CASSFRGIAKNIQYF.

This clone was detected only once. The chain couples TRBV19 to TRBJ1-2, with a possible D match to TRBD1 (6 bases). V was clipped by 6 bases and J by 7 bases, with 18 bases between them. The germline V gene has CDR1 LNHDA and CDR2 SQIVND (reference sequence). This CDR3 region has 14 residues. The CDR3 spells CASSMLTGGGGYTF. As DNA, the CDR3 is TGTGCCAGTAGCATGTTGACGGGAGGGGGTGGCTACACCTTC.

CDR3 DNA: TGTGCCATCAGTGACCCTACTAGCGGAGGCCCCTACGAGCAGTACTTC. It codes for CAISDPTSGGPYEQYF. The chain joins TRBV10-3 to TRBJ2-7, with TRBD2 matching 8 bases. The CDR3 sequence is 16 residues long. Per germline, CDR1 ENHRY and CDR2 SYGVKD. V shed 3 bases, J shed 2 bases, and the junction held 9 bases outside the gene matches.

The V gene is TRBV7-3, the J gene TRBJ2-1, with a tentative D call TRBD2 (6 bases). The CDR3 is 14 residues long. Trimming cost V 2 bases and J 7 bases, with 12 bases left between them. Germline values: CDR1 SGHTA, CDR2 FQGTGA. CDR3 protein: CASSLGTLQNEQFF. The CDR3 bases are TGTGCCAGCAGCTTAGGGACTCTACAAAATGAGCAGTTCTTC.